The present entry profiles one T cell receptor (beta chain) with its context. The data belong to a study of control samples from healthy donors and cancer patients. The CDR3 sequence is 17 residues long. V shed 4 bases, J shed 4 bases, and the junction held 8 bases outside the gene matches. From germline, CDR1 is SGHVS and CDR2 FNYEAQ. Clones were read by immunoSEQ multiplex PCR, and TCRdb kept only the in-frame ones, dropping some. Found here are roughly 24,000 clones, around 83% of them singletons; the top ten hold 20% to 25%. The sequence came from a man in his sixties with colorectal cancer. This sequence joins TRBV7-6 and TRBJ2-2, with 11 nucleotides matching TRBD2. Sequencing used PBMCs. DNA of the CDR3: TGTGCCAGCAGCTCCTCGAGACTAGCGGGGACCACCGGGGAGCTGTTTTTT. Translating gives CASSSSRLAGTTGELFF.